The source of this TCR beta chain is a study of blood T cell repertoires in COVID-19. Study details: T cells, B-cell-depleted T cells, or PBMCs supplied cDNA or gDNA.

Original processing methods: Using reference gene primer amplification, nucleated cell counts were estimated. Clones were read by immunoSEQ multiplex PCR, and TCRdb kept only the in-frame ones, dropping some. D and trimming come from the DNA, and the V and J calls and clone size come from that table. This table holds about 170,000 clones, roughly 70% found once. This CDR3 has 15 amino acids. V gave up 2 bases and J gave up 0 bases, with 8 bases separating them. Germline V gene lookup returns CDR1 MDHEN and CDR2 SYDVKM. This receptor was identified in a woman older than 75 with acute or convalescent COVID-19. Source material: peripheral blood. The chain recombines TRBV28 with TRBJ1-5, with D possibly matching TRBD1 (5 bases). For the CDR3, the DNA is TGTGCCAGCAGTTTAGGGGGGAATAGCAATCAGCCCCAGCATTTT. It encodes CASSLGGNSNQPQHF.